The source of this T cell receptor beta chain is a study of cytomegalovirus exposure and HLA in healthy donors. Points from the study as a whole: The majority of CMV-associated TCR beta chains were reported as apparently HLA-restricted in a later analysis.

Germline V gene lookup returns CDR1 SGHTS and CDR2 YDEGEE. The ends lost 0 bases at V and 4 bases at J; junction bases unmatched: 2. The CDR3 has 14 residues. A few counts support this clone. Antigen specificity is unknown. Amplification used 60 Vbeta primers and 13 Jbeta primers. Profiled with immunoSEQ multiplex PCR; TCRdb holds only in-frame clones, not every one. Of roughly 100,000 clones listed, 75% to 85% are singletons. This chain uses TRBV5-8 with TRBJ1-2; the match to TRBD1 covers 8 bases. The sample comprised PBMCs. The receptor's source is a man aged 18 to 29 in good health and CMV-seronegative. The CDR3, as DNA: TGTGCCAGCAGCTTGGGACAGGGGAGCTATGGCTACACCTTC. It yields the protein CASSLGQGSYGYTF.